What follows are 29 T cell receptor beta chains derived from one specimen sequenced in a study of T cells after yellow fever vaccination. TCRdb ran MiXCR on the 5' RACE reads and lists one entry per CDR3 protein. Among some 500,000 distinct CDR3 sequences, approximately 12% were seen once, and the ten largest hold over 12%. The sequenced sample was PBMCs, obtained on the day of the yellow fever booster vaccination. The receptors shown here come from a man aged 25 to 40 who received the YFV17D yellow fever vaccine.

This clonotype was found a few times. The gene calls are TRBV7-8 and TRBJ1-4; tentatively, D is TRBD1 (5 bases). Trimming removed 4 bases at V and 6 bases at J, with 15 bases between. This CDR3 has 15 residues. Per germline, CDR1 SGHVS and CDR2 FQNEAQ. In nucleotides, the CDR3 is TGTGCCAGCAGCTCGTCCCTGGGAGGGGATGAAAAACTGTTTTTT. It encodes CASSSSLGGDEKLFF.

The table lists this clonotype with a few counts. The rearrangement uses TRBV9 and TRBJ2-7; TRBD2 aligns across 11 bases. The CDR3 covers 14 residues. Germline values: CDR1 SGDLS, CDR2 YYNGEE. V gave up 4 bases and J gave up 7 bases; unmatched junction bases: 7. Written as DNA, the CDR3 is TGTGCCAGCAGCAGACTAGCGGGATCACAAGAGCAGTACTTC. As protein: CASSRLAGSQEQYF.

This clonotype was recorded at least ten times. This chain links TRBV12-3 or TRBV12-4 with TRBJ2-7, with D unresolved. Trimming removed 3 bases at V and 2 bases at J, with 5 bases between. The CDR3 has 12 residues. CDR3 nucleotides: TGTGCCAGCAGTTTGATCCCCTACGAGCAGTACTTC. Translating it yields CASSLIPYEQYF.

This clonotype has a handful of counts. This sequence joins TRBV5-1 and TRBJ2-7; 9 bases are shared with TRBD1. The CDR3 spans 13 residues. CDR1 is SGHRS, CDR2 YFSETQ, per germline. V gave up 3 bases and J gave up 6 bases; unmatched junction bases: 4. CDR3 DNA: TGCGCCAGCAGCTGGACAGGGGAGCCCGAGCAGTACTTC. It codes for CASSWTGEPEQYF.

This clonotype came up a few times. V gene TRBV11-1 combines with J gene TRBJ2-7; D is unclear. The CDR3 loop spans 12 amino acids. The germline V gene encodes CDR1 SGHAT and CDR2 FQDESV (reference sequence). V lost 3 bases and J lost 9, with 12 bases in between. CDR3 amino acids: CASSLEAGVQYF. The CDR3 DNA reads TGTGCCAGCAGCTTGGAAGCAGGAGTGCAGTACTTC. Looking up the rest from reference TRBV11-1 and TRBJ2-7 gives the full variable domain: EAEVAQSPRYKITEKSQAVAFWCDPISGHATLYWYRQILGQGPELLVQFQDESVVDDSQLPKDRFSAERLKGVDSTLKIQPAELGDSAMYLCASSLEAGVQYFGPGTRLTVT.

This sequence joins TRBV12-3 or TRBV12-4 and TRBJ2-1, with D perhaps matching TRBD1 (5 bases). V was cut by 6 bases and J by 8 bases, with 14 bases left in between. The CDR3 contains 13 residues. CDR3 amino acids: CASRAKVGDEQFF. CDR3 sequence (DNA): TGTGCCAGCAGGGCCAAAGTAGGGGATGAGCAGTTCTTC.

This clonotype was counted a few times. CDR3 DNA: TGTGCCAGCAGCTTGGACAGTATTGACGAAAAACTGTTTTTT. Amino acid sequence: CASSLDSIDEKLFF. V usage is TRBV5-5 and J usage is TRBJ1-4; D unresolved. Trimming took off 0 bases at V and 8 bases at J, with 11 bases between the two ends. The germline CDR1 and CDR2 sequences are SGHKS and YYEKEE (reference sequence). This CDR3 contains 14 residues.

CDR3 sequence reads: CASSSEVAGSYEQYF. The CDR3, as DNA: TGCGCCAGCAGCTCCGAAGTAGCGGGGTCCTACGAGCAGTACTTC. V gene TRBV5-1 combines with J gene TRBJ2-7; 8 bases line up with TRBD2. Germline assignment: CDR1 SGHRS and CDR2 YFSETQ. This CDR3 is 15 amino acids long. Germline trimming cut 3 bases from V and 1 base from J; bases unmatched to any gene: 6.

This clonotype was counted only a few times. The chain combines TRBV7-2 with TRBJ2-2; 11 bases match TRBD2. Germline CDR1 SGHTA, CDR2 FQGNSA. The trim removed 3 bases at V and 7 bases at J, leaving 10 bases unmatched. The CDR3 has 17 residues. This CDR3 is CASSFGLAGGLGGELFF. In nucleotides, the CDR3 is TGTGCCAGCAGCTTCGGGCTAGCGGGGGGACTCGGCGGGGAGCTGTTTTTT.

This clonotype was seen more than once but under ten times. V usage is TRBV6-1 and J usage is TRBJ2-7; possibly TRBD1 for D (6 bases). V gave up 6 bases and J gave up 3 bases, with 21 bases separating them. The CDR3 consists of 16 residues. The germline V gene has CDR1 MNHNS and CDR2 SASEGT. The CDR3 coding sequence is TGTGCCAGCAGCCGTTACAGGGCTGAGCCGGTCTACGAGCAGTACTTC. It yields the protein CASSRYRAEPVYEQYF.

V is TRBV4-2 and J is TRBJ2-7; 7 bases line up with TRBD2. Germline values: CDR1 LGHNA, CDR2 YNFKEQ. This CDR3 region has 16 residues. Trimming removed 0 bases from V and 7 bases from J; junction bases left unmatched: 12. The CDR3: CASSQEVPAGVGEQYF. The DNA of the CDR3 is TGTGCCAGCAGCCAAGAGGTGCCGGCGGGAGTTGGTGAGCAGTACTTC.

This chain uses TRBV10-2 with TRBJ1-1; 7 nucleotides line up with TRBD1. This CDR3 is built from 13 residues. V lost 5 bases and J lost 11; bases outside the gene matches: 11. CDR1 is WSHSY, CDR2 SAAADI, per germline. In DNA form, the CDR3 reads TGCGCCAGCAGTTGGAGGACAGGCCGGGGGGCTTTCTTT. Translating gives CASSWRTGRGAFF.

The table lists this clonotype with a few counts. The chain joins TRBV24-1 to TRBJ2-7; TRBD1 matches 9 bases. The CDR3 covers 15 residues. Trimming cost V 4 bases and J 4 bases; bases outside gene matches: 7. CDR1 and CDR2 from the germline V gene are KGHDR and SFDVKD. CDR3 sequence (DNA): TGTGCCACCAGTGAATCCGGGACAGGGCTTTACGAGCAGTACTTC. It encodes CATSESGTGLYEQYF.

The chain is built from TRBV5-1 and TRBJ1-6, with 8 nucleotides matching TRBD1. Per germline, CDR1 SGHRS and CDR2 YFSETQ. V lost 4 bases to trimming and J lost 10 bases; unmatched junction nucleotides: 7. The CDR3 is 14 residues long. The CDR3 sequence is CASSLGQGVSPLHF. In DNA form, the CDR3 reads TGCGCCAGCAGCCTTGGACAGGGTGTATCACCCCTCCACTTT.

This clonotype showed up just a few times. The chain is built from TRBV5-1 and TRBJ1-4; D perhaps matches TRBD1 (6 bases). This CDR3 comprises 13 residues. V was shortened by 4 bases and J by 8 bases, with 12 bases between the two germline ends. Germline CDR1 and CDR2: SGHRS and YFSETQ. As DNA, the CDR3 is TGCGCCAGCAGCCAGGGGCCCAAGGAAAAACTGTTTTTT. Translated: CASSQGPKEKLFF.

The chain has TRBV6-1 and TRBJ2-1; TRBD1 or TRBD2 may be the D gene (6 bases each). This CDR3 is built from 15 residues. Trimming left V 4 bases short and J 0 bases short, with 10 bases between. Per the germline V gene, CDR1 is MNHNS and CDR2 is SASEGT. The CDR3 sequence is CASSAGALSYNEQFF. In DNA, the CDR3 is TGTGCCAGCAGTGCGGGGGCCCTCTCCTACAATGAGCAGTTCTTC.

This clonotype came up a few times. This chain links TRBV6-1 with TRBJ2-1; D is perhaps TRBD1 or TRBD2 (5 bases each). Germline loops: CDR1 MNHNS, CDR2 SASEGT. V dropped 5 bases and J dropped 8 bases, with 19 bases sitting between them. This CDR3 is built from 15 residues. CDR3 sequence: CASSISLGRGHEQFF. In nucleotides, the CDR3 is TGTGCCAGCAGTATTTCTTTGGGACGAGGCCATGAGCAGTTCTTC.

This clonotype was found a few times. V and J are TRBV10-3 and TRBJ2-1; 9 bases map to TRBD2. Trimming cost V 7 bases and J 8 bases; bases outside gene matches: 6. The CDR3 runs 13 residues. Looked up from germline, CDR1 is ENHRY and CDR2 is SYGVKD. This CDR3 is CAIKAGGTHEQFF. Here the CDR3 DNA reads TGTGCCATCAAGGCGGGAGGGACCCATGAGCAGTTCTTC.

V and J are TRBV10-2 and TRBJ1-6; D uncertain. The V end was cut by 3 bases, the J end by 0 bases, with 9 bases between. Germline V gene data show CDR1 as WSHSY and CDR2 as SAAADI. This CDR3 has 16 residues. CDR3 sequence (DNA): TGCGCCAGCAGTGAATTTACAGCCTCCTATAATTCACCCCTCCACTTT. Its protein is CASSEFTASYNSPLHF.

V usage is TRBV20-1 and J usage is TRBJ2-3; D remains unclear. V shed 1 base and J shed 1 base, with 15 bases lying between them. There are 16 residues in the CDR3. CDR1 is DFQATT and CDR2 is SNEGSKA in the germline V gene (reference sequence). The CDR3 here is CSARGFQLPRTDTQYF. CDR3 nucleotide sequence: TGCAGTGCTAGAGGGTTCCAACTTCCTCGCACAGATACGCAGTATTTT.

This clonotype was detected a few times. The chain links TRBV20-1 to TRBJ1-1; 9 bases match TRBD1. This CDR3 is 15 amino acids long. Trimming took 0 bases from V and 4 from J; bases not matched to a gene: 6. Germline V gene lookup returns CDR1 DFQATT and CDR2 SNEGSKA (reference sequence). Here the CDR3 reads CSARDHGTGFTEAFF. The CDR3, as DNA: TGCAGTGCTAGAGATCATGGGACAGGGTTCACTGAAGCTTTCTTT.

This clonotype was detected a few times. V usage is TRBV6-5 and J usage is TRBJ2-6; D unresolved. V lost 0 bases and J lost 4, with 13 bases in between. There are 17 residues in the CDR3. Germline CDR1 is MNHEY and CDR2 is SVGAGI. The CDR3 DNA reads TGTGCCAGCAGTTACTCGAGAGTGGGTTCCGGGGCCAACGTCCTGACTTTC. Its protein product is CASSYSRVGSGANVLTF.

This clonotype was counted at least ten times. The rearrangement links TRBV4-2 to TRBJ2-5; 8 bases are shared with TRBD2. This CDR3 contains 14 residues. Germline trimming cut 8 bases from V and 1 base from J; bases unmatched to any gene: 6. CDR1 is LGHNA, CDR2 YNFKEQ, per germline. In DNA, the CDR3 is TGTGCCAGCTCCCCGGGGGGGTCCCAAGAGACCCAGTACTTC. Its translation is CASSPGGSQETQYF.

This clonotype has only a few counts. This chain connects TRBV6-2 or TRBV6-3 to TRBJ2-7; 8 bases are shared with TRBD2. Germline loops: CDR1 MNHEY, CDR2 SVGEGT. V shed 7 bases, J shed 0 bases, and the junction held 2 bases outside the gene matches. The CDR3 is made up of 13 amino acids. CDR3 protein: CASTGTSSYEQYF. CDR3 sequence (DNA): TGTGCCAGCACCGGGACTAGCTCCTACGAGCAGTACTTC.

This clonotype has a handful of counts. The chain carries TRBV3-1 and TRBJ2-1; perhaps TRBD1 as D (6 bases). Between the trimmed V and J ends, which lost 2 bases and 5 bases, there was a span of 10 bases. The CDR3 is made up of 14 amino acids. Germline V gives CDR1 LGHDT, CDR2 YNNKEL (reference sequence). The chain's CDR3 is CASSQLQGNNEQFF. The DNA for the CDR3 is TGTGCCAGCAGCCAATTACAGGGCAACAATGAGCAGTTCTTC.

Only a few counts were recorded for this clonotype. This chain uses TRBV7-9 with TRBJ2-2; tentative D call: TRBD2 (6 bases). Germline CDR1 is SEHNR and CDR2 is FQNEAQ (reference sequence). V dropped 6 bases and J dropped 6 bases, with 20 bases sitting between them. The CDR3 extends over 16 amino acids. CDR3 DNA: TGTGCCAGCAGTCCAAGACTAGTACTGATGTCCGGGGAGCTGTTTTTT. Protein product: CASSPRLVLMSGELFF. Supplemented by reference TRBV7-9 and TRBJ2-2, the full variable domain reads DTGVSQNPRHKITKRGQNVTFRCDPISEHNRLYWYRQTLGQGPEFLTYFQNEAQLEKSRLLSDRFSAERPKGSFSTLEIQRTEQGDSAMYLCASSPRLVLMSGELFFGEGSRLTVL.

This chain connects TRBV19 to TRBJ2-5, with no clear D. The CDR3 consists of 12 residues. Germline V gene lookup returns CDR1 LNHDA and CDR2 SQIVND (reference sequence). V lost 3 bases, J lost 4 bases, and 6 bases lay in between. The chain's CDR3 is CASSMGGETQYF. As DNA, the CDR3 is TGTGCCAGTAGTATGGGCGGAGAGACCCAGTACTTC.

The CDR3 DNA is TGTGCCAGCAGCCAAAACCTAGCTGGGGAGACCCAGTACTTC. It codes for CASSQNLAGETQYF. The chain couples TRBV3-1 to TRBJ2-5, with D possibly being TRBD2 (5 bases). Trimming shortened V by 2 bases and J by 5 bases, and 12 bases separated the two germline ends. In germline, CDR1 is LGHDT, CDR2 YNNKEL (reference sequence). The CDR3 has 14 amino acids.

This clonotype was recorded many times. The chain links TRBV18 to TRBJ2-7; 14 bases match TRBD2. The V gene end was trimmed by 5 bases and the J gene end by 3 bases; junction bases not matched to a gene: 0. In germline, CDR1 is KGHSH, CDR2 LQKENI. The CDR3 is made up of 14 amino acids. CDR3 amino acids: CASSGLAGGYEQYF. The CDR3 DNA reads as TGTGCCAGCTCAGGACTAGCGGGGGGCTACGAGCAGTACTTC.